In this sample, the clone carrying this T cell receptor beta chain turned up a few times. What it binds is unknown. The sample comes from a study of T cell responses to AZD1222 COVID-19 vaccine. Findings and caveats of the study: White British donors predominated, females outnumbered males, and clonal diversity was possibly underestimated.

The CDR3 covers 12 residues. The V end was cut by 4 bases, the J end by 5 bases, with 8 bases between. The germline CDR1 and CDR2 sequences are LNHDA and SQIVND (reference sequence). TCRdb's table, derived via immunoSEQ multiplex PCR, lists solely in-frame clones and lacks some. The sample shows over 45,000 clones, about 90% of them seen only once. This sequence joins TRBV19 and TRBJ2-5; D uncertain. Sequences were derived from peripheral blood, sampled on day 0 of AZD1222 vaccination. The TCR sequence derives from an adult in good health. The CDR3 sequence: CASSTLGETQYF. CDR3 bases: TGTGCCAGTAGTACCCTTGGGGAGACCCAGTACTTC.